The 26 T cell receptor beta chains in this list originate from one sample, sequenced in a study of blood T cell repertoires in COVID-19 (dated by TCRdb to between 2020 and 2021). Library prep was done by the immunoSEQ multiplex PCR assay. Sourced from immuneACCESS, this table was stored by TCRdb with only in-frame sequences that have V and J called. A share of the clones is absent; for the studies checked, an unresolved V gene accounts for under half, and the remainder has no known explanation. The sample table lists some 190,000 clones, about four fifths of them with a count of one. The top ten clonotypes cover 7.5% to 9% of the sample. The sample consisted of peripheral blood. All receptors derive from a woman at least 80 years old with COVID-19, enrolled during active disease.

This chain uses TRBV6-6 with TRBJ2-7; perhaps TRBD1 as D (5 bases). Deletions cut 7 bases from V and 7 bases from J, with 20 bases between. This CDR3 has 14 residues. Germline V gene sequence: CDR1 MNHNY, CDR2 SVGAGI (reference sequence). Written as DNA, the CDR3 is TGTGCCAGCAAATTCATGCGGACGGCAGGGGAGCAGTACTTC. Translation: CASKFMRTAGEQYF.

This clone appeared once. V and J are TRBV20-1 and TRBJ2-1, with a tentative D call TRBD1 (6 bases). The germline V gene has CDR1 DFQATT and CDR2 SNEGSKA (reference sequence). This CDR3 is 10 amino acids long. Trimming removed 3 bases from V and 15 bases from J, with 12 bases in between. Here the CDR3 DNA reads TGCAGTGCTAGTGATGGGGGCCGGTTCTTC. Protein product: CSASDGGRFF.

This clone turned up a few times. The chain carries TRBV19 and TRBJ1-2; 7 positions match TRBD1. The CDR3 totals 14 residues. Germline V CDR1 and CDR2: LNHDA, SQIVND (reference sequence). Losses at the gene ends were 5 bases for V and 6 bases for J; bases not matched to a gene: 9. CDR3 region: CASSADRVRDGYTF. In DNA form, the CDR3 reads TGTGCCAGTAGTGCCGACAGGGTTAGGGATGGCTACACCTTC.

V usage is TRBV6-5 and J usage is TRBJ1-4; 7 bases fit TRBD1. This CDR3 is 15 amino acids long. Germline V gene lookup returns CDR1 MNHEY and CDR2 SVGAGI. V was clipped by 6 bases and J by 8 bases; unmatched bases: 12. CDR3 nucleotides: TGTGCCAGCAGAGCCCCGGGACAGCAAGGAGAAAAACTGTTTTTT. It encodes CASRAPGQQGEKLFF.

This chain's CDR3 is CASCRSGWGSGTTYEQYF. DNA for the CDR3: TGTGCCAGCTGTCGGTCCGGTTGGGGTAGCGGAACTACCTACGAGCAGTACTTC. The rearrangement links TRBV28 to TRBJ2-7; D is possibly TRBD2 (6 bases). The CDR3 sequence is 18 residues long. The V gene's germline CDR1 is MDHEN and CDR2 SYDVKM. V shed 8 bases and J shed 2 bases, with 28 bases lying between them.

The genes are TRBV3-1 (or the pseudogene TRBV3-2) and TRBJ2-7, with 10 positions matching TRBD1. With V trimmed by 0 bases and J by 7 bases, 9 bases remained unmatched. The CDR3 runs 16 residues. In germline, CDR1 is LGHDT, CDR2 YNNKEL (reference sequence). CDR3: CASSQDRQGARREQYF. DNA of the CDR3: TGTGCCAGCAGCCAAGATAGACAGGGGGCGAGACGAGAGCAGTACTTC.

Only a few counts were recorded for this clone. V gene TRBV6-5 combines with J gene TRBJ1-1, with D uncertain. V was trimmed by 8 bases and J by 0 bases, leaving 13 bases between them. CDR3 length: 14 residues. Germline V gene data show CDR1 as MNHEY and CDR2 as SVGAGI. The CDR3 DNA reads as TGTGCCAGCTTGTTGGGCCGGATGAACACTGAAGCTTTCTTT. Translating it yields CASLLGRMNTEAFF.

The CDR3 bases are TGTGCCAGCACCGACCCGGGGAGAAATGAGCAGTTCTTC. Protein product: CASTDPGRNEQFF. The chain is built from TRBV12-3 or TRBV12-4 and TRBJ2-1; D is perhaps TRBD2 (5 bases). The V gene lost 7 bases and the J gene lost 7 bases, with 14 bases spanning the gap. The CDR3 extends over 13 amino acids.

A note on this clone: At one end, the junction sequence differs from germline, possibly due to a read error. The chain joins TRBV18 to TRBJ1-5; D unclear. Germline-derived CDR1 and CDR2 are KGHSH and LQKENI. The CDR3 loop spans 13 amino acids. The CDR3 loop is CASSPSSKQPQHF. The CDR3 DNA is TGTGCCAGCTCACCTTCGAGCAAACAGCCCCAGCATTTT. The complete variable domain, with remaining parts taken from reference TRBV18 and TRBJ1-5, reads NAGVMQNPRHLVRRRGQEARLRCSPMKGHSHVYWYRQLPEEGLKFMVYLQKENIIDESGMPKERFSAEFPKEGPSILRIQQVVRGDSAAYFCASSPSSKQPQHFGDGTRLSIL.

The chain combines TRBV7-8 with TRBJ2-5; tentative D call: TRBD1 (6 bases). There are 14 residues in the CDR3. CDR1 and CDR2 from the germline V gene are SGHVS and FQNEAQ. Trimming pared 7 bases from V and 5 bases from J, leaving 17 bases between. In DNA form, the CDR3 reads TGTGCCAGCAAGGTCGGGACAACCAGGGAGACCCAGTACTTC. It yields the protein CASKVGTTRETQYF.

Only one count was recorded for this clone. The chain joins TRBV5-6 to TRBJ1-2; D call uncertain. This CDR3 is 13 amino acids long. Deletions cut 0 bases from V and 6 bases from J, with 9 bases between. Germline V gives CDR1 SGHDT, CDR2 YYEEEE. As DNA, the CDR3 is TGTGCCAGCAGCTTGGCAGGCCCCAATGGCTACACCTTC. Translated, it gives CASSLAGPNGYTF.

The CDR3 sequence is CASSPDPSGSYEQYF. CDR3 DNA: TGTGCCAGCAGCCCTGACCCTAGCGGGAGTTACGAGCAGTACTTC. The chain links TRBV7-3 to TRBJ2-7; 10 nucleotides align to TRBD2. The J segment lost 4 bases and the V segment lost 5 bases, leaving 8 bases of the junction unmatched. CDR1 and CDR2 from the germline V gene are SGHTA and FQGTGA. The CDR3 has 15 amino acids.

The chain uses TRBV12-3 or TRBV12-4 and TRBJ2-3, with D uncertain. V gave up 4 bases and J gave up 2 bases, with 7 bases separating them. CDR3 size: 13 residues. The DNA of the CDR3 is TGTGCCAGCAGTTCATTACTCACAGATACGCAGTATTTT. Translation gives CASSSLLTDTQYF.

The chain carries TRBV19 and TRBJ2-1; 10 bases align to TRBD2. The germline V gene encodes CDR1 LNHDA and CDR2 SQIVND (reference sequence). This CDR3 is built from 16 residues. V lost 5 bases and J lost 3; bases outside the gene matches: 7. DNA for the CDR3: TGTGCCAGTAGTTCGTTAGCGGGAGGTTACTACAATGAGCAGTTCTTC. Protein: CASSSLAGGYYNEQFF.

The chain employs TRBV9 and TRBJ2-1, with D unresolved. In germline, CDR1 is SGDLS, CDR2 YYNGEE. The CDR3 contains 14 residues. V lost 2 bases and J lost 2, with 8 bases in between. The CDR3 bases are TGTGCCAGCAGCGTGGCAGAAGCCTACAATGAGCAGTTCTTC. This encodes CASSVAEAYNEQFF.

The rearrangement joins TRBV29-1 to TRBJ2-3; 9 bases map to TRBD2. CDR1 and CDR2 from the germline V gene are SQVTM and ANQGSEA. The CDR3 runs to 17 residues. With 4 bases clipped from V and 2 bases from J, the junction kept 13 bases outside the gene matches. CDR3 DNA: TGCAGCGTTGCCATAGGGGGGTTAGCGGGAGCCACAGATACGCAGTATTTT. This encodes CSVAIGGLAGATDTQYF.

The V gene is TRBV5-4, the J gene TRBJ2-7; the match to TRBD2 covers 9 bases. Germline-derived CDR1 and CDR2 are SGHNT and YYREEE (reference sequence). The CDR3 loop spans 14 amino acids. J lost 3 bases, V lost 0 bases, and 1 base had no gene match. CDR3 DNA: TGTGCCAGCAGCTTGGGTAGCGGGGGCTACGAGCAGTACTTC. Amino acid sequence: CASSLGSGGYEQYF.

V is TRBV6-6 and J is TRBJ2-3, with no clear D. Per germline, CDR1 MNHNY and CDR2 SVGAGI (reference sequence). V was cut by 6 bases and J by 4 bases, with 8 bases left in between. The CDR3 spans 12 residues. The CDR3 nucleotides read TGTGCCAGCAGCGTAACATCAGATACGCAGTATTTT. The encoded protein is CASSVTSDTQYF.

This clone was recorded only once. The chain couples TRBV3-1 (or the pseudogene TRBV3-2) to TRBJ2-3, with TRBD2 matching 8 bases. With V trimmed by 4 bases and J by 2 bases, 8 bases remained unmatched. Germline-derived CDR1 and CDR2 are LGHDT and YNNKEL (reference sequence). CDR3 length equals 16 residues. For the CDR3, the DNA is TGTGCCAGCAGCCTCTCCGGAGCGGGAGCCACAGATACGCAGTATTTT. It encodes CASSLSGAGATDTQYF.

The chain links TRBV3-1 (or the pseudogene TRBV3-2) to TRBJ1-6, with D maybe TRBD1 (5 bases). V was clipped by 3 bases and J by 5 bases, with 8 bases between them. CDR3 length: 14 residues. Germline CDR1 LGHDT, CDR2 YNNKEL (reference sequence). CDR3 region: CASSQTTDNSPLHF. CDR3 bases: TGTGCCAGCAGCCAGACGACAGATAATTCACCCCTCCACTTT.

The chain combines TRBV18 with TRBJ2-5; D might be TRBD2 (5 bases). Per the germline V gene, CDR1 is KGHSH and CDR2 is LQKENI. Trimming took 1 base from V and 7 from J, leaving 10 bases between them. The CDR3 loop spans 13 amino acids. This CDR3 reads CASSPQARGTQYF. CDR3 bases: TGTGCCAGCTCACCACAGGCCCGGGGGACCCAGTACTTC. Looking up the rest from reference TRBV18 and TRBJ2-5 gives the full variable domain: NAGVMQNPRHLVRRRGQEARLRCSPMKGHSHVYWYRQLPEEGLKFMVYLQKENIIDESGMPKERFSAEFPKEGPSILRIQQVVRGDSAAYFCASSPQARGTQYFGPGTRLLVL.

This sequence joins TRBV18 and TRBJ2-1; 8 bases are shared with TRBD2. Germline V lookup: CDR1 KGHSH, CDR2 LQKENI. CDR3 length: 16 residues. V dropped 6 bases and J dropped 8; count of bases not matched to a gene: 15. CDR3 DNA sequence: TGTGCCAGCTCCGGGCGGGGTAGCGGGACTTGGGATGAGCAGTTCTTC. Its protein is CASSGRGSGTWDEQFF. The entire variable domain, with the rest obtained from reference TRBV18 and TRBJ2-1, is as follows: NAGVMQNPRHLVRRRGQEARLRCSPMKGHSHVYWYRQLPEEGLKFMVYLQKENIIDESGMPKERFSAEFPKEGPSILRIQQVVRGDSAAYFCASSGRGSGTWDEQFFGPGTRLTVL.

This chain joins TRBV19 and TRBJ1-2; 9 bases agree with TRBD1. CDR1 is LNHDA and CDR2 is SQIVND in the germline V gene (reference sequence). The CDR3 sequence is 16 residues long. V dropped 5 bases and J dropped 5; count of bases not matched to a gene: 12. This chain's CDR3 is CASSAREGTGSYGYTF. CDR3 DNA sequence: TGTGCCAGTAGTGCTCGCGAAGGGACAGGGTCATATGGCTACACCTTC.

This clone was counted between two and nine times. This chain connects TRBV6-5 to TRBJ2-5; TRBD1 matches at 10 bases. V lost 2 bases, J lost 4 bases, and 7 bases stayed unmatched. Germline V lookup: CDR1 MNHEY, CDR2 SVGAGI. The CDR3 is made up of 16 amino acids. The CDR3 protein is CASSYGTGVWGETQYF. The CDR3 DNA follows: TGTGCCAGCAGTTACGGGACAGGGGTTTGGGGAGAGACCCAGTACTTC.

The chain links TRBV29-1 to TRBJ2-1, with D possibly TRBD1 on 5 matching bases. The length of the CDR3 is 10 residues. Germline V gives CDR1 SQVTM, CDR2 ANQGSEA. The ends were cut back, 7 bases at V and 6 bases at J, with 7 bases in the middle. This chain's CDR3 is CSAQVNEQFF. The CDR3 DNA reads TGCAGCGCACAGGTCAATGAGCAGTTCTTC.

The rearrangement links TRBV3-1 (or the pseudogene TRBV3-2) to TRBJ2-7; D may be TRBD1 (5 bases). CDR1 and CDR2 (germline): LGHDT, YNNKEL (reference sequence). The V and J ends lost 9 bases and 5 bases respectively, with 11 bases between them. CDR3 length equals 11 residues. The CDR3 DNA reads as TGTGCCAGTAGGTGGGGCAACGAGCAGTACTTC. Residues: CASRWGNEQYF.